This T cell receptor beta chain is drawn from a study of T-cell reconstitution after alpha-beta-depleted transplantation in children. A TCRbeta library incorporating unique molecular identifiers was prepared. TCRdb reprocessed the PCR reads with MiXCR, giving one entry per CDR3 protein. The data hold about 250,000 distinct CDR3 sequences, with 20% to 30% observed a single time. Whole-study findings and limits: A year had passed since transplant, and T-cell counts and diversity by then came mostly from newly produced T cells. Surviving thymic progenitors and recipient T cells were the source of high TCRbeta diversity at day 60 in some patients. About two months after transplant, alpha-beta T cells reportedly came from several hundred expanded graft clones.

With respect to this clonotype: Antigen specificity is unknown.

The material was PBMCs, mostly from graft donor cells, obtained 360 days after TCRalphabeta/CD19-depleted stem cell transplant. The sequence was obtained from a female patient aged 2-10 years who had a stem cell transplant for congenital amegakaryocytic thrombocytopenia, so the T cells may come from the graft donor.

CDR3 in amino acids: CASSRTYGHEQYF. The CDR3 region has the DNA TGCGCCAGCAGCCGAACCTATGGGCACGAGCAGTACTTC. The V gene is TRBV4-3, the J gene TRBJ2-7; D gene unclear. CDR1 and CDR2 (germline): LGHNA, YSLEER. V lost 4 bases, J lost 5 bases, and 12 bases lay in between. There are 13 residues in the CDR3.